One and the same sample provided the 12 T cell receptor beta chains below, sequenced in a study of blood T cell repertoires in COVID-19. The data were produced by immunoSEQ multiplex PCR, yet TCRdb's version contains in-frame clones alone and is incomplete. The sample shows 88,000 or so clones, almost 85% of them seen only once. What was sequenced was peripheral blood. All receptors derive from a man aged 80 or over with acute or convalescent COVID-19.

This clone appeared many times. The chain joins TRBV5-4 to TRBJ1-4; D unclear. V was cut by 0 bases and J by 14 bases, with 14 bases left in between. Germline V gene data show CDR1 as SGHNT and CDR2 as YYREEE (reference sequence). The CDR3 length is 13 residues. Written as DNA, the CDR3 is TGTGCCAGCAGCTTGGAGTCAAGGACTAGGCTGTTTTTT. Amino acid sequence: CASSLESRTRLFF.

This rearrangement joins TRBV18 to TRBJ2-7; 8 bases line up with TRBD2. Trimming cost V 5 bases and J 3 bases; bases outside gene matches: 9. CDR3 length: 15 residues. The V gene's germline CDR1 is KGHSH and CDR2 LQKENI. The CDR3 nucleotides are TGTGCCAGCTCAGGACTTAGCGGGGAGGTCTACGAGCAGTACTTC. It is translated as CASSGLSGEVYEQYF. Filled out from reference TRBV18 and TRBJ2-7, the complete variable domain reads NAGVMQNPRHLVRRRGQEARLRCSPMKGHSHVYWYRQLPEEGLKFMVYLQKENIIDESGMPKERFSAEFPKEGPSILRIQQVVRGDSAAYFCASSGLSGEVYEQYFGPGTRLTVT.

This clone is a singleton in its sample. One end of the junction varies from germline; a read error may be responsible. This chain connects TRBV2 to TRBJ2-6; TRBD1 aligns across 9 bases. Germline V gene data show CDR1 as SNHLY and CDR2 as FYNNEI. The CDR3 runs 14 residues. In nucleotides, the CDR3 is TGTGCCAGCAGTACAGACAGGGGGGACAACGTCCTGACTTTC. Its protein is CASSTDRGDNVLTF. Full variable domain (missing parts from reference TRBV2 and TRBJ2-6): EPEVTQTPSHQVTQMGQEVILRCVPISNHLYFYWYRQILGQKVEFLVSFYNNEISEKSEIFDDQFSVERPDGSNFTLKIRSTKLEDSAMYFCASSTDRGDNVLTFGAGSRLTVL.

The chain links TRBV5-1 to TRBJ1-1, with 9 bases that match TRBD1. With 2 bases clipped from V and 4 bases from J, the junction kept 6 bases outside the gene matches. CDR1 SGHRS and CDR2 YFSETQ come from the germline V gene. The CDR3 totals 15 residues. The CDR3 region is CASSFRTGAGTEAFF. The CDR3 DNA sequence: TGCGCCAGCAGCTTTAGGACAGGGGCTGGCACTGAAGCTTTCTTT.

The chain has TRBV3-1 (or the pseudogene TRBV3-2) and TRBJ2-5; the D gene is possibly TRBD1 (6 bases). The germline V gene encodes CDR1 LGHDT and CDR2 YNNKEL (reference sequence). This CDR3 is built from 16 residues. Trimming took 0 bases from V and 1 from J, leaving 12 bases between them. CDR3 protein: CASSQELRGGQETQYF. The CDR3 region has the DNA TGTGCCAGCAGCCAAGAATTAAGAGGGGGCCAAGAGACCCAGTACTTC.

The chain couples TRBV30 to TRBJ1-2; D possibly corresponds to TRBD1 (5 bases). This CDR3 contains 12 residues. The V gene's germline CDR1 is GTSNPN and CDR2 SVGIG (reference sequence). The V end lost 5 bases, the J end lost 2 bases, and 9 bases lay between the germline ends. This CDR3 reads CAWRTPNYGYTF. The CDR3, as DNA: TGTGCCTGGCGGACACCCAACTATGGCTACACCTTC.

The chain joins TRBV7-3 to TRBJ2-2, with 10 bases lining up with TRBD1. The J segment lost 3 bases and the V segment lost 5 bases, leaving 6 bases of the junction unmatched. CDR1 is SGHTA and CDR2 is FQGTGA in the germline V gene. This CDR3 region has 16 residues. In DNA, the CDR3 is TGTGCCAGCAGCACCCGACAGGGGGCTGACACCGGGGAGCTGTTTTTT. Translated, it gives CASSTRQGADTGELFF.

The chain links TRBV6-5 to TRBJ1-4; no clear D. This CDR3 comprises 14 residues. Looked up from germline, CDR1 is MNHEY and CDR2 is SVGAGI. V dropped 6 bases and J dropped 4 bases, with 12 bases sitting between them. DNA for the CDR3: TGTGCCAGCAGGATATTGACTGGTAATGAAAAACTGTTTTTT. Amino acid sequence: CASRILTGNEKLFF.

The chain has TRBV6-5 and TRBJ1-2; 8 bases map to TRBD1. The CDR3 is 14 amino acids. Trimming removed 7 bases from V and 3 bases from J; junction bases left unmatched: 7. Germline-derived CDR1 and CDR2 are MNHEY and SVGAGI. The CDR3 loop is CASKTGQDYYGYTF. The CDR3 region has the DNA TGTGCCAGCAAGACGGGACAGGATTACTATGGCTACACCTTC.

The CDR3 spells CASTRIGPKQGLNTEAFF. The CDR3 region has the DNA TGTGCCAGCACCCGAATTGGACCAAAACAGGGACTGAACACTGAAGCTTTCTTT. The V gene is TRBV2, the J gene TRBJ1-1, with D tentatively TRBD1 (6 bases). The CDR3 sequence is 18 residues long. Trimming left V 7 bases short and J 0 bases short, with 24 bases between. The germline V gene has CDR1 SNHLY and CDR2 FYNNEI. The whole variable domain, filled in from reference TRBV2 and TRBJ1-1, reads EPEVTQTPSHQVTQMGQEVILRCVPISNHLYFYWYRQILGQKVEFLVSFYNNEISEKSEIFDDQFSVERPDGSNFTLKIRSTKLEDSAMYFCASTRIGPKQGLNTEAFFGQGTRLTVV.

The chain carries TRBV7-9 and TRBJ1-5; 8 bases fit TRBD1. CDR3 size: 14 residues. Trimming at V came to 5 bases and at J to 6 bases, leaving 6 bases not matched to a gene. Germline lookup yields CDR1 SEHNR and CDR2 FQNEAQ (reference sequence). The CDR3 protein is CASSPGTGGQPQHF. In DNA, the CDR3 is TGTGCCAGCAGCCCAGGGACAGGCGGTCAGCCCCAGCATTTT.

The chain carries TRBV7-9 and TRBJ1-5, with D perhaps matching TRBD1 (5 bases). V dropped 0 bases and J dropped 1 base, with 10 bases sitting between them. Germline CDR1 reads SEHNR; CDR2 reads FQNEAQ (reference sequence). The CDR3 length is 16 residues. Here the CDR3 DNA reads TGTGCCAGCAGCTTAGCGGGAGGGGACAGCAATCAGCCCCAGCATTTT. Residues: CASSLAGGDSNQPQHF.